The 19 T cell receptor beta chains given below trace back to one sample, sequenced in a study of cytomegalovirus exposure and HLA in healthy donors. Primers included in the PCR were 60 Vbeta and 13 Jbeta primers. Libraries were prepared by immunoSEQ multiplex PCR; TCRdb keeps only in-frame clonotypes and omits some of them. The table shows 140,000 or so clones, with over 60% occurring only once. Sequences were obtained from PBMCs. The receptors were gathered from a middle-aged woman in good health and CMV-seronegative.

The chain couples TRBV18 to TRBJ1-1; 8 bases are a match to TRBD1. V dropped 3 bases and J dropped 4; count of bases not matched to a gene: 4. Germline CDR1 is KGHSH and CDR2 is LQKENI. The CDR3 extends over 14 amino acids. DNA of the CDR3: TGTGCCAGCTCACCGGACAGGGTGGCCACTGAAGCTTTCTTT. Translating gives CASSPDRVATEAFF.

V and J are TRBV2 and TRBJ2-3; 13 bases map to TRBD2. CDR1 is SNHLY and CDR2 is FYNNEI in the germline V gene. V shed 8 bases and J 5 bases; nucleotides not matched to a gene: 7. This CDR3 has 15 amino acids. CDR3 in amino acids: CASGGLAGKGDTQYF. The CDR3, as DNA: TGTGCCAGCGGGGGACTAGCGGGAAAGGGAGATACGCAGTATTTT.

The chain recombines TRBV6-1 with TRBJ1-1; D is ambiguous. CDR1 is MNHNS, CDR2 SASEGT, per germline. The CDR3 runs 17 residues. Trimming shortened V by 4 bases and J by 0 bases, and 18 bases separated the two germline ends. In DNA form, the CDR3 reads TGTGCCAGCAGTGGAGACGGACTGGCCCTTATGAACACTGAAGCTTTCTTT. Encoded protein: CASSGDGLALMNTEAFF.

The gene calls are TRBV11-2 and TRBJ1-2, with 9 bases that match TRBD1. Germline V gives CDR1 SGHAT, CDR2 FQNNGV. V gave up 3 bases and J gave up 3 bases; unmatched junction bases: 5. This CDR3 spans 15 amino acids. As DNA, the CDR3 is TGTGCCAGCAGCTTGACGTGGACAGGGGACTATGGCTACACCTTC. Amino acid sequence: CASSLTWTGDYGYTF.

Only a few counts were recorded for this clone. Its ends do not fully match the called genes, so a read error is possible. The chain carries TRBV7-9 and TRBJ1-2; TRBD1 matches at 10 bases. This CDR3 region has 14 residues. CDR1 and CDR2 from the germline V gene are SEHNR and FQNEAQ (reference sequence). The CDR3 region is CSSSLRQGAGGYTF. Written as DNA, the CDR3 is TGTTCCAGCAGCTTACGACAGGGGGCAGGAGGCTACACCTTC.

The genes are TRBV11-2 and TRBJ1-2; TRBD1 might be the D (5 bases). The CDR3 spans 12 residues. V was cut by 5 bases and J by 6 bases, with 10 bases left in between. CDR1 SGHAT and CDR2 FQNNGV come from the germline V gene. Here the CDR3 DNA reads TGTGCCAGCAGCCCTGGACAAAATGGCTACACCTTC. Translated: CASSPGQNGYTF.

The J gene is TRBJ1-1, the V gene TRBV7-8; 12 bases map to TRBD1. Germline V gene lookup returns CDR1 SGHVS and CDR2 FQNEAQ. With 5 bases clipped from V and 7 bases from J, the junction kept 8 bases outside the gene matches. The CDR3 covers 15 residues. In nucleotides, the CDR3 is TGTGCCAGCAGCCTTACGGGGACAGGGGGCGATGAAGCTTTCTTT. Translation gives CASSLTGTGGDEAFF.

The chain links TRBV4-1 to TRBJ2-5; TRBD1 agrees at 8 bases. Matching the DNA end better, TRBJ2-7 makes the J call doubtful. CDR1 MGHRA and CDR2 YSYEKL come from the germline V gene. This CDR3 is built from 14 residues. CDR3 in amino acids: CASSPRTGGSEQYF. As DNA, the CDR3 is TGCGCCAGCAGCCCCCGTACAGGGGGGTCCGAGCAGTACTTC.

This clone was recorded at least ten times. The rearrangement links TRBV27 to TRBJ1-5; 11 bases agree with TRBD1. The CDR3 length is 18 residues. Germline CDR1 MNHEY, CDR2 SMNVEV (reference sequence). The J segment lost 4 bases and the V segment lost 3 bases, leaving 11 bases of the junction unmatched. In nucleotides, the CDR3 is TGTGCCAGCAGTTTCGTTGGACAGGGGGCGAGAGGGAATCAGCCCCAGCATTTT. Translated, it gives CASSFVGQGARGNQPQHF.

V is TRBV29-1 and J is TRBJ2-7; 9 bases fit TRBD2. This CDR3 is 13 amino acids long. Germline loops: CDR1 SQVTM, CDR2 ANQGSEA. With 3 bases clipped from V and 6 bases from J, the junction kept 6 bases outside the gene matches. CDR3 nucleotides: TGCAGCGTTGACTCGCGGGAGGGCGTCGAGCAGTACTTC. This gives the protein CSVDSREGVEQYF.

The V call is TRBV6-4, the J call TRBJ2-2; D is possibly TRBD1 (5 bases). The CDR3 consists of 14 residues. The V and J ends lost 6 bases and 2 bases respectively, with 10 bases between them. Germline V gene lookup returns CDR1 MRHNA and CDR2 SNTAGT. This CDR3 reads CASRIQGNTGELFF. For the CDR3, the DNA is TGTGCCAGCAGAATCCAGGGTAACACCGGGGAGCTGTTTTTT.

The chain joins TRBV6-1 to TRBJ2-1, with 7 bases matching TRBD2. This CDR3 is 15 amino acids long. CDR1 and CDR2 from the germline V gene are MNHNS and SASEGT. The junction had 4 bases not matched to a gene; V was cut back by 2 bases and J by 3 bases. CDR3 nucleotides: TGTGCCAGCAGTGAATCGGGGAGGGGCTACAATGAGCAGTTCTTC. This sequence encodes CASSESGRGYNEQFF.

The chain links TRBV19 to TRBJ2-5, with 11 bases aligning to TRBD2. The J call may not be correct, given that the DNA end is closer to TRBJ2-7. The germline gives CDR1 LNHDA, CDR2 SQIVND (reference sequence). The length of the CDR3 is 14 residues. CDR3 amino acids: CASSMGTSGYEQYF. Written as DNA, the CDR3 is TGTGCCAGTAGTATGGGGACTAGCGGCTACGAGCAGTACTTC.

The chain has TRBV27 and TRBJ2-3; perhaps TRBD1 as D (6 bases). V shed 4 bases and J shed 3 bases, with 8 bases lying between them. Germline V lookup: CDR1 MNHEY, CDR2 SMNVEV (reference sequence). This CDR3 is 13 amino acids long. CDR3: CASSSTGTDTQYF. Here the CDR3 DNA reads TGTGCCAGCAGTTCCACAGGGACAGATACGCAGTATTTT.

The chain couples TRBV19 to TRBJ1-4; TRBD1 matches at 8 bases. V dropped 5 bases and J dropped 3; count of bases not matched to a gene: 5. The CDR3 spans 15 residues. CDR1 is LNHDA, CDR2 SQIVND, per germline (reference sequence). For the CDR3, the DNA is TGTGCCAGTAGTCAGGGGGCTGCGTCTAATGAAAAACTGTTTTTT. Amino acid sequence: CASSQGAASNEKLFF.

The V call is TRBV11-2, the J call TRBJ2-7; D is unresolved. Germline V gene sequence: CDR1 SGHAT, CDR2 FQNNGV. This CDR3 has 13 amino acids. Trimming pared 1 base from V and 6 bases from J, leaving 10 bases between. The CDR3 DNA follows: TGTGCCAGCAGCTTAGGGCAGGAACGCGAGCAGTACTTC. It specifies CASSLGQEREQYF.

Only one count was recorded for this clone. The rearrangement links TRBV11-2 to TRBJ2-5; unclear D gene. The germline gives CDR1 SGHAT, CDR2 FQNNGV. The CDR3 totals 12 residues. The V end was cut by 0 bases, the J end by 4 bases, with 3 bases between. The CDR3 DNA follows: TGTGCCAGCAGCTTAGACCGAGAGACCCAGTACTTC. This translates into CASSLDRETQYF.

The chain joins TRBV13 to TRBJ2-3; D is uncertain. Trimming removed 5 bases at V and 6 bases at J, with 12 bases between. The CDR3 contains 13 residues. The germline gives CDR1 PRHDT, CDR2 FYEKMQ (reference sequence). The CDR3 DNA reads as TGTGCCAGCAGCCCCCCATTCGGGGATACGCAGTATTTT. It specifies CASSPPFGDTQYF.

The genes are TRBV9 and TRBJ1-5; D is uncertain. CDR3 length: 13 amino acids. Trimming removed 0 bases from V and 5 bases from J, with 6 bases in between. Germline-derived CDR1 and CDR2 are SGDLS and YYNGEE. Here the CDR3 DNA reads TGTGCCAGCAGCGTAGATGGAGATCAGCCCCAGCATTTT. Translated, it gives CASSVDGDQPQHF.